Listed below are T cell receptor beta chains from one sample, sequenced in a study of blood T cells in healthy people across ages. TCRdb re-called the 5' RACE reads through MiXCR, storing one row per CDR3 protein. The sample shows roughly 1.5 million distinct CDR3 sequences, 40% to 45% of them seen only once. Sequencing input: blood. The receptors here all came from a woman aged 18-29 years in good health. Both conserved end residues are part of each CDR3. The D gene is left open where the match is weak. Not all rows give a size; the values are once, few, many and, for expanded clones, a class.

CDR3 length: 16; V gene: TRBV5-1; clone size: .; J gene: TRBJ2-7; D gene: .; CDR3 protein: CASSLDPGVRSYEQYF; CDR3 DNA: TGCGCCAGCAGCTTGGATCCTGGGGTTCGCTCCTACGAGCAGTACTTC
CDR3 length: 15; V gene: TRBV9; clone size: .; J gene: TRBJ2-7; D gene: .; CDR3 protein: CASSLSSGKGVIQYF; CDR3 DNA: TGTGCCAGCAGCCTCAGTTCGGGGAAGGGTGTGATTCAGTACTTC
CDR3 length: 15; V gene: TRBV29-1; clone size: .; J gene: TRBJ2-1; D gene: TRBD2; CDR3 protein: CSVAGTSGRRNEQFF; CDR3 DNA: TGCAGCGTGGCCGGGACTAGCGGGAGAAGGAATGAGCAGTTCTTC
CDR3 length: 12; V gene: TRBV7-6; clone size: .; J gene: TRBJ1-1; D gene: .; CDR3 protein: CASSPPVAEAFF; CDR3 DNA: TGTGCCAGCAGCCCCCCGGTCGCTGAAGCTTTCTTT
CDR3 length: 13; V gene: TRBV20-1; clone size: few; J gene: TRBJ2-1; D gene: .; CDR3 protein: CSATRRRGNEQFF; CDR3 DNA: TGCAGTGCTACCCGACGCCGCGGCAATGAGCAGTTCTTC
CDR3 length: 15; V gene: TRBV7-9; clone size: .; J gene: TRBJ2-5; D gene: .; CDR3 protein: CASSLPLAEKETQYF; CDR3 DNA: TGTGCCAGCAGCTTACCGTTAGCAGAAAAAGAGACCCAGTACTTC
CDR3 length: 12; V gene: TRBV20-1; clone size: many; J gene: TRBJ1-2; D gene: .; CDR3 protein: CSAISGPGGYTF; CDR3 DNA: TGCAGTGCAATATCTGGACCCGGCGGCTACACCTTC
CDR3 length: 16; V gene: TRBV24-1; clone size: .; J gene: TRBJ2-3; D gene: TRBD2; CDR3 protein: CATSATGAGDSDTQYF; CDR3 DNA: TGTGCCACCAGTGCCACTGGAGCGGGAGATTCAGATACGCAGTATTTT
CDR3 length: 15; V gene: TRBV11-2; clone size: .; J gene: TRBJ2-1; D gene: .; CDR3 protein: CASSLRGALSHGQFF; CDR3 DNA: TGTGCCAGCAGCTTACGGGGGGCATTATCCCATGGGCAGTTCTTC
CDR3 length: 13; V gene: TRBV4-1; clone size: .; J gene: TRBJ2-1; D gene: .; CDR3 protein: CASSQDPLPERFF; CDR3 DNA: TGCGCCAGCAGCCAAGATCCCCTCCCCGAACGGTTCTTC
CDR3 length: 14; V gene: TRBV12-3/TRBV12-4; clone size: .; J gene: TRBJ2-6; D gene: .; CDR3 protein: CASTHRARANVLTF; CDR3 DNA: TGTGCCAGCACCCACAGGGCTAGGGCCAACGTCCTGACTTTC
CDR3 length: 14; V gene: TRBV6-4; clone size: .; J gene: TRBJ2-3; D gene: .; CDR3 protein: CASSDRFEADTQYF; CDR3 DNA: TGTGCCAGCAGTGACAGATTCGAGGCAGATACGCAGTATTTT